This T cell receptor beta chain derives from a study of cytomegalovirus exposure and HLA in healthy donors. About the study: Among about 200 million T cells, an earlier analysis found around 100 million unique TCR beta sequences.

The CDR3 is 16 residues long. Looked up from germline, CDR1 is MNHEY and CDR2 is SMNVEV (reference sequence). V lost 8 bases and J lost 0, with 19 bases in between. A multiplex PCR was run with 60 Vbeta primers and 13 Jbeta primers. Data came from immunoSEQ multiplex PCR; TCRdb stores just in-frame clones and leaves some out. This listing includes approximately 150,000 clones. The study, taken as a whole, reports: Using a false discovery rate of 0.05, a later analysis showed that fewer than 20,000 TCR beta sequences were associated with HLA alleles. Earlier analysis found most TCR beta V segments productive about 90% or about 30% of the time. Accurate predictions that matched the HLA-A and HLA-B alleles of most subjects were reportedly made from TCR beta sequences.

As regards this clone: Its antigen is currently unknown.

This chain connects TRBV27 to TRBJ1-2; a weak D match, TRBD1 (6 bases). This TCR came from a male donor in good health and CMV-seronegative. Sequencing input: PBMCs. DNA for the CDR3: TGTGCCAGCGGAAGGACAGCGTCGACAGCTAACTATGGCTACACCTTC. Its translation: CASGRTASTANYGYTF.